This TCR beta chain was identified in a study of blood T cells in healthy people across ages. The authors ran a second PCR of 7 to 11 cycles using a sample-barcoded 5' primer and a J-beta primer mix. MiXCR, run by TCRdb on the 5' RACE reads, gives a single entry per CDR3 protein. The data hold 650,000 to 800,000 distinct CDR3 sequences, with about 42% observed a single time. The CDR3 runs to 15 residues. Germline CDR1 is SGDLS and CDR2 is YYNGEE. V was trimmed by 2 bases and J by 6 bases, leaving 18 bases between them. This clonotype was seen only a few times. The sequence came from a man in his 60s in good health. Sequencing was performed on blood. The chain links TRBV9 to TRBJ2-7; possibly TRBD1 or TRBD2 for D (6 bases each). The DNA for the CDR3 is TGTGCCAGCAGCGTGGGGGGCGCATACGCCTCCGAGCAGTACTTC. Translated, it gives CASSVGGAYASEQYF. Based on the CDR3 plus reference TRBV9 and TRBJ2-7, the full variable domain is DSGVTQTPKHLITATGQRVTLRCSPRSGDLSVYWYQQSLDQGLQFLIQYYNGEERAKGNILERFSAQQFPDLHSELNLSSLELGDSALYFCASSVGGAYASEQYFGPGTRLTVT.